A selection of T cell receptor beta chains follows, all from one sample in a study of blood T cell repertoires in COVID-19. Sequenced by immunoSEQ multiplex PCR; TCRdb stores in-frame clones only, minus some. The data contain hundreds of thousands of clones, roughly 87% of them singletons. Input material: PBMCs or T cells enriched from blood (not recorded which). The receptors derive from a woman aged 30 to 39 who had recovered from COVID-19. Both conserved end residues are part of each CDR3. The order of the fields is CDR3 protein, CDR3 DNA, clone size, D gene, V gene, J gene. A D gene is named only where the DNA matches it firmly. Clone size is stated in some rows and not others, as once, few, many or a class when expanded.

CASSFGHSSSYNEQFF	TGTGCCAGCAGCTTCGGACACTCGAGCTCCTACAATGAGCAGTTCTTC	NA	NA	TRBV11-2	TRBJ2-1
CASRGGTSGYNEQFF	TGTGCCAGTAGGGGGGGGACTAGCGGTTACAATGAGCAGTTCTTC	NA	TRBD2	TRBV19	TRBJ2-1
CASSPYRSEEQYF	TGCGCCAGCAGCCCGTATCGGTCGGAGGAGCAGTACTTC	once	NA	TRBV5-1	TRBJ2-7
CASSAGTGAGIYEQYF	TGCGCCAGCAGTGCCGGGACAGGCGCCGGCATCTACGAGCAGTACTTC	NA	TRBD1	TRBV10-2	TRBJ2-7
CASSFTGANEQYF	TGTGCCAGCAGCTTTACTGGGGCCAACGAGCAGTACTTC	few	NA	TRBV7-6	TRBJ2-7
CASSIPGSGANVLTF	TGTGCCAGTAGTATCCCCGGTAGTGGGGCCAACGTCCTGACTTTC	NA	NA	TRBV19	TRBJ2-6
CASRASTGNTEAFF	TGCGCCAGCAGAGCCTCGACAGGGAACACTGAAGCTTTCTTT	NA	NA	TRBV5-1	TRBJ1-1
CASSLGLTGTGSGNTIYF	TGCGCCAGCAGCCTAGGCCTAACCGGGACAGGGTCTGGAAACACCATATATTTT	NA	TRBD1	TRBV4-1	TRBJ1-3
CASSYDQGGQPQHF	TGTGCCAGCAGTTACGATCAGGGTGGGCAGCCCCAGCATTTT	NA	NA	TRBV6-2/TRBV6-3	TRBJ1-5
CATSRTGAGDTEAFF	TGTGCCACCAGCAGGACAGGGGCCGGGGACACTGAAGCTTTCTTT	NA	TRBD1	TRBV15	TRBJ1-1
CASSMTENTEAFF	TGTGCCAGCAGCATGACAGAGAACACTGAAGCTTTCTTT	NA	NA	TRBV27	TRBJ1-1
CASTETPTGNGEQYF	TGTGCCAGCACTGAGACTCCGACAGGAAATGGCGAGCAGTACTTC	NA	NA	TRBV2	TRBJ2-7
CASSYPGFDEKLFF	TGTGCCAGCAGTTATCCAGGGTTTGACGAAAAACTGTTTTTT	NA	NA	TRBV28	TRBJ1-4
CASSLWTGENSPLHF	TGTGCCAGCAGCCTTTGGACAGGGGAGAATTCACCCCTCCACTTT	few	TRBD1	TRBV3-1/TRBV3-2	TRBJ1-6